This T cell receptor (beta chain) was sequenced for a study of blood T cells in healthy people across ages. Through a sample-barcoded 5' primer and a J-beta primer mix, a second PCR was run for 7 to 11 cycles. TCRdb itself ran the 5' RACE reads through MiXCR, one entry per CDR3 protein. This table holds approximately 800,000 distinct CDR3 sequences, about 59% found once. Broader study findings: Unknown CMV status may confound age-related changes in expanded clones. Older age coincided with a roughly linear decline in TCR beta diversity per million T cells.

Each sample yielded at least 5.5 micrograms of PBMC total RNA. This clonotype was seen more than once but under ten times. Its matching antigen is unknown. Material: blood. The receptor was derived from a man aged 25 to 40 in good health.

In DNA form, the CDR3 reads TGTGCCAGCAGCTTCCGGAGAGGGGCCGACTATGGCTACACCTTC. Amino acid sequence: CASSFRRGADYGYTF. This chain uses TRBV9 with TRBJ1-2; D might be TRBD1 (5 bases). This CDR3 has 15 residues. Trimming removed 4 bases at V and 3 bases at J, with 16 bases between. In germline, CDR1 is SGDLS, CDR2 YYNGEE.